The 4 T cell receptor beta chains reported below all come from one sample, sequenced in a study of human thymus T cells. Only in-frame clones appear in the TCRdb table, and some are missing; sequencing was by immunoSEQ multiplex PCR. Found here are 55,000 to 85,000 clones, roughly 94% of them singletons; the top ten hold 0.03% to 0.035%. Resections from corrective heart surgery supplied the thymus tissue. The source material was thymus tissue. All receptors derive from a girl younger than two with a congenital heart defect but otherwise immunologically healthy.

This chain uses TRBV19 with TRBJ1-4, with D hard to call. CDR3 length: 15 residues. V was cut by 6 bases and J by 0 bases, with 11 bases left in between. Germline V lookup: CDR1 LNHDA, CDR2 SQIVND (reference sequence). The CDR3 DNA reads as TGTGCCAGTAGGCAGAAGGATGCAACTAATGAAAAACTGTTTTTT. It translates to CASRQKDATNEKLFF.

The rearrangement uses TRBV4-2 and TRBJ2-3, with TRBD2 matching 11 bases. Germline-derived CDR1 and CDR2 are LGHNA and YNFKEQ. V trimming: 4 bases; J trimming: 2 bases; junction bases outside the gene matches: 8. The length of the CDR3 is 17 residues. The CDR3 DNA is TGTGCCAGCAGCCCTCGACTAGCGGGGTACATCACAGATACGCAGTATTTT. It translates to CASSPRLAGYITDTQYF.

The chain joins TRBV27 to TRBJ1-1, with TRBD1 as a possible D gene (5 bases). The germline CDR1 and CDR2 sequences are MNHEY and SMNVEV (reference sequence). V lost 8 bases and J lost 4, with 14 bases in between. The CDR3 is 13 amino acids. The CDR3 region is CASGGEGTTEAFF. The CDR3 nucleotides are TGTGCCAGCGGAGGGGAAGGGACCACTGAAGCTTTCTTT.

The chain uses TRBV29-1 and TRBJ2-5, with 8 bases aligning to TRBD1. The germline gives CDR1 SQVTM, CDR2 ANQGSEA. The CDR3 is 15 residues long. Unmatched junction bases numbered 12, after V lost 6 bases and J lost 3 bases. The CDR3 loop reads CSVGKRTGRKETQYF. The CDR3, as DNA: TGCAGCGTGGGCAAGAGGACAGGGCGTAAAGAGACCCAGTACTTC.